This T cell receptor (beta chain) is drawn from a study of blood T cells in healthy people across ages. V lost 4 bases to trimming and J lost 3 bases, with 3 bases between them. The germline V gene encodes CDR1 SNHLY and CDR2 FYNNEI. The CDR3 has 11 amino acids. Then a second PCR, running roughly 7 to 11 cycles, was carried out with a sample-barcoded 5' primer and a J-beta primer mix. TCRdb recomputed calls from the 5' RACE reads with MiXCR, one row per CDR3 protein. The sample consists of 550,000 to 650,000 distinct CDR3 sequences, approximately 30% of them appearing once. The J gene is TRBJ2-5, the V gene TRBV2; D call uncertain. The sample comprised blood. The receptor comes from a woman older than 75 in good health. CDR3 sequence: CASSAEETQYF. The CDR3 DNA follows: TGTGCCAGCAGTGCGGAAGAGACCCAGTACTTC.